These 30 T cell receptor beta chains originate from one sample sequenced in a study of OX40 agonist ivuxolimab in advanced cancers. Clones were read by immunoSEQ multiplex PCR, and TCRdb kept only the in-frame ones, dropping some. The repertoire includes around 33,000 clones, roughly 85% of them detected once, and roughly 2.7% sits in the top ten. The specimen comprised CD4+ or CD8+ T cells sorted from blood, sampled in a trial of the OX40 agonist ivuxolimab. The receptors come from an adult with an advanced solid tumor such as melanoma, head and neck, liver or kidney cancer.

This clone was counted a single time. V usage is TRBV7-9 and J usage is TRBJ1-3, with D hard to call. Germline V gene sequence: CDR1 SEHNR, CDR2 FQNEAQ (reference sequence). This CDR3 is 14 amino acids long. V lost 0 bases, J lost 0 bases, and 3 bases lay in between. The CDR3 sequence is CASSLASSGNTIYF. As DNA, the CDR3 is TGTGCCAGCAGCTTAGCTAGCTCTGGAAACACCATATATTTT.

The chain combines TRBV4-3 with TRBJ2-1; D remains ambiguous. Germline values: CDR1 LGHNA, CDR2 YSLEER. The CDR3 extends over 15 amino acids. Trimming removed 0 bases from V and 7 bases from J, with 13 bases in between. The CDR3 here is CASSQDWATRNEQFF. DNA of the CDR3: TGCGCCAGCAGCCAAGATTGGGCGACGCGAAATGAGCAGTTCTTC.

This clone was counted between two and nine times. V gene TRBV7-2 combines with J gene TRBJ1-6, with a tentative D call TRBD1 (5 bases). There are 16 residues in the CDR3. V lost 6 bases and J 1 base, leaving 13 bases between the germline ends. Germline V gene sequence: CDR1 SGHTA, CDR2 FQGNSA. The CDR3 is CASSGGSGSYNSPLHF. Written as DNA, the CDR3 is TGTGCCAGCAGTGGGGGGAGTGGGTCCTATAATTCACCCCTCCACTTT.

The CDR3 is CASSLTTLHLYEQYF. CDR3 nucleotides: TGTGCCAGCAGCCTTACCACCCTGCACCTCTACGAGCAGTACTTC. V usage is TRBV7-2 and J usage is TRBJ2-7; the D is unclear. The CDR3 consists of 15 residues. V was pared by 5 bases and J by 3 bases, with 17 bases between. The germline V gene encodes CDR1 SGHTA and CDR2 FQGNSA.

The chain employs TRBV18 and TRBJ2-7; TRBD2 aligns across 8 bases. The J segment lost 3 bases and the V segment lost 2 bases, leaving 3 bases of the junction unmatched. This CDR3 contains 14 residues. CDR1 is KGHSH, CDR2 LQKENI, per germline. The CDR3 is CASSPAAGVYEQYF. The CDR3 coding sequence is TGTGCCAGCTCACCAGCAGCGGGAGTCTACGAGCAGTACTTC.

This rearrangement joins TRBV11-2 to TRBJ1-2; D is unresolved. Deletions cut 3 bases from V and 4 bases from J, with 18 bases between. This CDR3 has 16 residues. Germline CDR1 and CDR2: SGHAT and FQNNGV. This CDR3 reads CASSFHQTSGSYGYTF. The CDR3, as DNA: TGTGCCAGCAGCTTCCACCAGACAAGCGGGTCCTATGGCTACACCTTC.

This sequence joins TRBV5-4 and TRBJ2-1, with 11 bases aligning to TRBD2. CDR1 is SGHNT, CDR2 YYREEE, per germline (reference sequence). CDR3 size: 16 residues. The J segment lost 7 bases and the V segment lost 1 base, leaving 7 bases of the junction unmatched. The CDR3 coding sequence is TGTGCCAGCAGCTTGTACGTAGCGGGAGGGCTAAATGAGCAGTTCTTC. Protein: CASSLYVAGGLNEQFF.

The V call is TRBV9, the J call TRBJ1-2; 7 bases map to TRBD1. The trim removed 4 bases at V and 8 bases at J, leaving 8 bases unmatched. The CDR3 has 13 amino acids. From germline, CDR1 is SGDLS and CDR2 YYNGEE. This chain's CDR3 is CASSNRQGGGYTF. The CDR3 region has the DNA TGTGCCAGCAGCAACCGACAGGGAGGCGGCTACACCTTC.

The V and J genes are TRBV11-2 and TRBJ1-4; unclear D gene. Between the trimmed V and J ends, which lost 4 bases and 7 bases, there was a span of 19 bases. In germline, CDR1 is SGHAT, CDR2 FQNNGV. The CDR3 loop spans 16 amino acids. The CDR3 sequence is CASSSYPAGDGEKLFF. The CDR3 bases are TGTGCCAGCAGCTCCTACCCAGCGGGAGATGGTGAAAAACTGTTTTTT.

This clone occurred once. The chain recombines TRBV5-6 with TRBJ1-5; perhaps TRBD1 as D (5 bases). V gave up 4 bases and J gave up 7 bases, with 9 bases separating them. The CDR3 runs 12 residues. The germline CDR1 and CDR2 sequences are SGHDT and YYEEEE. The CDR3 is CASSRDSQPQHF. The CDR3 bases are TGTGCCAGCAGCAGGGACTCCCAGCCCCAGCATTTT.

This clone was seen a single time. This chain uses TRBV28 with TRBJ1-2, with 10 nucleotides matching TRBD1. From germline, CDR1 is MDHEN and CDR2 SYDVKM. The length of the CDR3 is 14 residues. The V gene end was trimmed by 6 bases and the J gene end by 3 bases; junction bases not matched to a gene: 4. CDR3 bases: TGTGCCAGCAGCCCCGGGACAGGGGACTATGGCTACACCTTC. It is translated as CASSPGTGDYGYTF.

The rearrangement links TRBV7-2 to TRBJ1-1, with 8 bases matching TRBD1. The CDR3 is 15 residues long. The germline V gene has CDR1 SGHTA and CDR2 FQGNSA. The trim removed 0 bases at V and 11 bases at J, leaving 11 bases unmatched. This CDR3 is CASSLALGGQVRAFF. In DNA form, the CDR3 reads TGTGCCAGCAGCTTAGCTCTCGGGGGACAGGTCCGGGCTTTCTTT.

The chain has TRBV7-2 and TRBJ1-2; 9 bases are a match to TRBD1. This CDR3 has 16 amino acids. CDR1 is SGHTA and CDR2 is FQGNSA in the germline V gene. V trimming: 3 bases; J trimming: 14 bases; junction bases outside the gene matches: 19. In nucleotides, the CDR3 is TGTGCCAGCAGCTTCCCTCTCCGGACAGGGGACCCCGCTAGGACCTTC. It encodes CASSFPLRTGDPARTF. Together with reference TRBV7-2 and TRBJ1-2, the CDR3 gives the full variable domain: GAGVSQSPSNKVTEKGKDVELRCDPISGHTALYWYRQSLGQGLEFLIYFQGNSAPDKSGLPSDRFSAERTGGSVSTLTIQRTQQEDSAVYLCASSFPLRTGDPARTFGSGTRLTVV.

The CDR3 loop is CASSLTQGQTAGYTF. The CDR3 nucleotides read TGTGCCAGCAGCCTGACCCAGGGACAGACTGCGGGCTACACCTTC. The chain joins TRBV5-4 to TRBJ1-2, with 7 bases that match TRBD1. From germline, CDR1 is SGHNT and CDR2 YYREEE (reference sequence). The CDR3 covers 15 residues. V dropped 4 bases and J dropped 8; count of bases not matched to a gene: 14.

The chain combines TRBV5-1 with TRBJ1-4, with 10 positions matching TRBD1. The V segment lost 4 bases and the J segment 5 bases; nucleotides outside the gene matches: 5. CDR1 SGHRS and CDR2 YFSETQ come from the germline V gene. The CDR3 is 15 amino acids. The CDR3 here is CASSLPGQGNEKLFF. The CDR3 nucleotides read TGCGCCAGCAGCCTACCGGGACAGGGGAATGAAAAACTGTTTTTT. Together with reference TRBV5-1 and TRBJ1-4, the CDR3 gives the full variable domain: KAGVTQTPRYLIKTRGQQVTLSCSPISGHRSVSWYQQTPGQGLQFLFEYFSETQRNKGNFPGRFSGRQFSNSRSEMNVSTLELGDSALYLCASSLPGQGNEKLFFGSGTQLSVL.

The chain has TRBV5-3 and TRBJ2-1; D is undetermined. TRBV5-3 belongs to the ORF category, with a function that is uncertain. Trimming took off 4 bases at V and 0 bases at J, with 8 bases between the two ends. The CDR3 spans 14 residues. CDR3 residues: CARSPTSSYNEQFF. The CDR3 DNA reads TGTGCCAGAAGCCCCACGAGCTCCTACAATGAGCAGTTCTTC.

The rearrangement uses TRBV5-4 and TRBJ2-5, with 10 bases lining up with TRBD2. Germline assignment: CDR1 SGHNT and CDR2 YYREEE (reference sequence). This CDR3 spans 16 amino acids. The trim removed 4 bases at V and 5 bases at J, leaving 11 bases unmatched. This chain's CDR3 is CASSPGASGSWETQYF. The CDR3 DNA sequence: TGTGCCAGCAGCCCGGGGGCTAGCGGGAGCTGGGAGACCCAGTACTTC.

This clone was seen a few times. The chain combines TRBV6-5 with TRBJ2-2, with TRBD1 as a possible D gene (5 bases). V shed 2 bases and J shed 8 bases, with 9 bases lying between them. Germline CDR1 MNHEY, CDR2 SVGAGI. This CDR3 contains 13 residues. CDR3 sequence (DNA): TGTGCCAGCAGTTACCGCAGGGTGGGGGAGCTGTTTTTT. This codes for CASSYRRVGELFF.

The chain recombines TRBV6-1 with TRBJ1-6; 8 bases agree with TRBD1. Losses at the gene ends were 6 bases for V and 10 bases for J; bases not matched to a gene: 11. CDR3 size: 15 residues. Germline V lookup: CDR1 MNHNS, CDR2 SASEGT. In nucleotides, the CDR3 is TGTGCCAGCAGCGGGCAGGGGGCAGTAGGATCACCCCTCCACTTT. Translating it yields CASSGQGAVGSPLHF.

The chain joins TRBV7-2 to TRBJ2-5, with 12 bases identical to TRBD2. Germline CDR1 SGHTA, CDR2 FQGNSA. After removal of 2 bases from V and 7 bases from J, the junction contained 11 bases not matched to a gene. The CDR3 has 17 amino acids. The CDR3 nucleotides read TGTGCCAGCAGCTTACTCCTAGCGGGAGGGACGGATGGGACCCAGTACTTC. Residues: CASSLLLAGGTDGTQYF.

This sequence joins TRBV6-6 and TRBJ1-5; D is ambiguous. V lost 4 bases and J 7 bases, leaving 8 bases between the germline ends. This CDR3 comprises 12 residues. Germline V gene lookup returns CDR1 MNHNY and CDR2 SVGAGI (reference sequence). CDR3 DNA sequence: TGTGCCAGCAGTTCTGCGAGGCAGCCCCAGCATTTT. It encodes CASSSARQPQHF.

This clone occurred a few times. The chain links TRBV9 to TRBJ2-5; D is uncertain. Germline-derived CDR1 and CDR2 are SGDLS and YYNGEE. V was shortened by 0 bases and J by 2 bases, with 8 bases between the two germline ends. The length of the CDR3 is 14 residues. CDR3 nucleotide sequence: TGTGCCAGCAGCGTAGAGGGTGCACAAGAGACCCAGTACTTC. It translates to CASSVEGAQETQYF. The full variable domain, completed using reference TRBV9 and TRBJ2-5, is DSGVTQTPKHLITATGQRVTLRCSPRSGDLSVYWYQQSLDQGLQFLIQYYNGEERAKGNILERFSAQQFPDLHSELNLSSLELGDSALYFCASSVEGAQETQYFGPGTRLLVL.

This sequence joins TRBV19 and TRBJ1-1, with D hard to call. Looked up from germline, CDR1 is LNHDA and CDR2 is SQIVND (reference sequence). This CDR3 is built from 12 residues. Trimming removed 6 bases from V and 1 base from J, with 6 bases in between. This CDR3 reads CASRSQNTEAFF. CDR3 coding DNA: TGTGCCAGTAGGTCGCAGAACACTGAAGCTTTCTTT. The variable domain in full, with the rest retrieved from reference TRBV19 and TRBJ1-1, is DGGITQSPKYLFRKEGQNVTLSCEQNLNHDAMYWYRQDPGQGLRLIYYSQIVNDFQKGDIAEGYSVSREKKESFPLTVTSAQKNPTAFYLCASRSQNTEAFFGQGTRLTVV.

The chain employs TRBV7-2 and TRBJ2-1; 10 nucleotides match TRBD2. Germline values: CDR1 SGHTA, CDR2 FQGNSA. The J segment lost 6 bases and the V segment lost 5 bases, leaving 7 bases of the junction unmatched. The CDR3 sequence is 15 residues long. This chain's CDR3 is CASSQTSGKGNEQFF. The CDR3 nucleotides read TGTGCCAGCAGCCAAACTAGCGGGAAGGGCAATGAGCAGTTCTTC.

The chain is built from TRBV6-1 and TRBJ1-4; 7 positions match TRBD1. The CDR3 is 15 amino acids. Trimming cost V 5 bases and J 8 bases; bases outside gene matches: 11. The V gene's germline CDR1 is MNHNS and CDR2 SASEGT. This CDR3 reads CASSSPTGPSEKLFF. Here the CDR3 DNA reads TGTGCCAGCAGTTCCCCGACAGGGCCTTCCGAAAAACTGTTTTTT.

The count of this clone is one. The chain links TRBV6-4 to TRBJ2-1; 7 bases are shared with TRBD1. The CDR3 covers 16 residues. From germline, CDR1 is MRHNA and CDR2 SNTAGT. V gave up 6 bases and J gave up 0 bases; unmatched junction bases: 8. Here the CDR3 DNA reads TGTGCCAGCAGCTTCGACAGGGTAAGCTCCTACAATGAGCAGTTCTTC. Translating gives CASSFDRVSSYNEQFF.

The chain employs TRBV5-1 and TRBJ1-1, with a weak D call TRBD1 (5 bases). This CDR3 is 14 amino acids long. Germline lookup yields CDR1 SGHRS and CDR2 YFSETQ. V was shortened by 1 base and J by 1 base, with 8 bases between the two germline ends. CDR3 sequence reads: CASSLTGGNTEAFF. The CDR3 DNA follows: TGCGCCAGCAGCTTGACGGGGGGGAACACTGAAGCTTTCTTT.

This chain uses TRBV7-2 with TRBJ2-3, with TRBD2 matching 14 bases. The ends lost 2 bases at V and 3 bases at J; junction bases unmatched: 4. The CDR3 is 17 residues long. Germline loops: CDR1 SGHTA, CDR2 FQGNSA. The CDR3 loop is CASSLWGTSGRTDTQYF. Here the CDR3 DNA reads TGTGCCAGCAGCTTATGGGGGACTAGCGGGAGAACAGATACGCAGTATTTT.

This clone was observed a handful of times. The chain employs TRBV5-6 and TRBJ1-6; D gene ambiguous. The CDR3 is 18 amino acids. Trimming took off 2 bases at V and 5 bases at J, with 20 bases between the two ends. Germline-derived CDR1 and CDR2 are SGHDT and YYEEEE. Here the CDR3 reads CASSFASPRGSNNSPLHF. DNA of the CDR3: TGTGCCAGCAGCTTCGCGAGTCCTAGAGGGTCGAATAATTCACCCCTCCACTTT.

This sequence joins TRBV7-9 and TRBJ2-7, with D maybe TRBD2 (5 bases). CDR1 is SEHNR, CDR2 FQNEAQ, per germline (reference sequence). CDR3 size: 11 residues. V lost 8 bases and J 9 bases, leaving 14 bases between the germline ends. The chain's CDR3 is CASSPGVRQYF. CDR3 coding DNA: TGTGCCAGCTCCCCCGGGGTTCGGCAGTACTTC.